These 19 T cell receptor beta chains were all obtained from the same sample, sequenced in a study of cytomegalovirus exposure and HLA in healthy donors. PCR employed 60 Vbeta and 13 Jbeta primers. Produced via immunoSEQ multiplex PCR; TCRdb's table is partial and in-frame only. The profile covers 100,000 to 150,000 clones, with more than 75% appearing a single time and approximately 11% taken by the ten largest. The specimen sequenced was PBMCs. Every receptor here comes from a man aged 25-40 years in good health and CMV-seropositive.

This clone was seen a few times. The CDR3 sequence: CSVARDSSNQPQHF. In nucleotides, the CDR3 is TGCAGCGTCGCAAGAGACAGCAGCAATCAGCCCCAGCATTTT. The gene calls are TRBV29-1 and TRBJ1-5, with D perhaps TRBD1 (5 bases). There are 14 residues in the CDR3. Germline V gene sequence: CDR1 SQVTM, CDR2 ANQGSEA. V was trimmed by 6 bases and J by 1 base, leaving 13 bases between them.

This chain joins TRBV11-2 and TRBJ1-1; no firm D call. The CDR3 covers 13 residues. V was pared by 5 bases and J by 3 bases, with 10 bases between. Per germline, CDR1 SGHAT and CDR2 FQNNGV. In nucleotides, the CDR3 is TGTGCCAGCAGCCCCTCCCGGGACACTGAAGCTTTCTTT. Translated, it gives CASSPSRDTEAFF.

CDR3 sequence (DNA): TGTGCCAGCAGCTCTATCACCGGGGAGCTGTTTTTT. The encoded protein is CASSSITGELFF. V usage is TRBV9 and J usage is TRBJ2-2; no clear D gene. From germline, CDR1 is SGDLS and CDR2 YYNGEE. This CDR3 contains 12 residues. Trimming took 4 bases from V and 4 from J, leaving 5 bases between them.

The rearrangement joins TRBV12-2 to TRBJ2-7; the listed D gene, TRBD1, was not tested against the DNA. TRBV12-2 is a documented pseudogene. The CDR3 contains 16 residues. CDR3 residues: CASRLTRQGPSYEQYF. The CDR3, as DNA: TGTGCAAGTCGCTTAACTCGACAGGGGCCCTCCTACGAGCAGTACTTC.

The chain has TRBV7-2 and TRBJ1-2; TRBD1 matches at 8 bases. This CDR3 region has 15 residues. The V and J ends lost 0 bases and 8 bases, in that order; junction bases with no gene match: 8. Germline V gives CDR1 SGHTA, CDR2 FQGNSA. The CDR3 bases are TGTGCCAGCAGCTTAGCAGGGGGACAGGCGATCGGCTACACCTTC. As protein: CASSLAGGQAIGYTF. Combining the CDR3 with reference TRBV7-2 and TRBJ1-2 gives the whole variable domain GAGVSQSPSNKVTEKGKDVELRCDPISGHTALYWYRQSLGQGLEFLIYFQGNSAPDKSGLPSDRFSAERTGGSVSTLTIQRTQQEDSAVYLCASSLAGGQAIGYTFGSGTRLTVV.

This clone has just a few counts. The chain joins TRBV11-3 to TRBJ2-7; the D gene is possibly TRBD2 (5 bases). The CDR3 contains 14 residues. V dropped 0 bases and J dropped 4 bases, with 10 bases sitting between them. The germline V gene has CDR1 SGHNT and CDR2 YENEEA. CDR3 amino acids: CASSLEPTGYEQYF. In nucleotides, the CDR3 is TGTGCCAGCAGCTTAGAACCTACGGGATACGAGCAGTACTTC.

This chain links TRBV4-3 with TRBJ1-1; 7 nucleotides line up with TRBD1. The germline gives CDR1 LGHNA, CDR2 YSLEER. The CDR3 sequence is 17 residues long. J was trimmed by 0 bases and V by 3 bases; bases with no gene match: 10. CDR3 protein: CASSQDFLTGMNTEAFF. DNA of the CDR3: TGCGCCAGCAGCCAGGATTTTTTGACAGGGATGAACACTGAAGCTTTCTTT.

This chain uses TRBV11-2 with TRBJ1-5; TRBD1 is a possible D gene (5 bases). V was trimmed by 6 bases and J by 3 bases, leaving 18 bases between them. The CDR3 length is 16 residues. The germline CDR1 and CDR2 sequences are SGHAT and FQNNGV. The CDR3 here is CASSPGGRGFNQPQHF. As DNA, the CDR3 is TGTGCCAGCAGTCCTGGGGGGAGAGGATTCAATCAGCCCCAGCATTTT.

This clone was found once. The gene calls are TRBV30 and TRBJ1-2; D is uncertain. The germline CDR1 and CDR2 sequences are GTSNPN and SVGIG (reference sequence). With 1 base removed from V and 4 bases from J, the gap between germline ends came to 10 bases. This CDR3 region has 13 residues. Written as DNA, the CDR3 is TGTGCCTGGAGTGAGGTCAGCGTCTATGGCTACACCTTC. Residues: CAWSEVSVYGYTF.

The chain combines TRBV5-4 with TRBJ2-5; 7 bases match TRBD1. Germline CDR1 SGHNT, CDR2 YYREEE (reference sequence). V shed 0 bases, J shed 4 bases, and the junction held 9 bases outside the gene matches. CDR3 length: 16 residues. The CDR3 is CASSLVTGAPRETQYF. CDR3 coding DNA: TGTGCCAGCAGCTTGGTCACAGGGGCCCCCCGAGAGACCCAGTACTTC.

The chain couples TRBV18 to TRBJ2-5; D may be TRBD2 (6 bases). The CDR3 is 14 residues long. Germline V gene sequence: CDR1 KGHSH, CDR2 LQKENI. Deletions cut 2 bases from V and 3 bases from J, with 10 bases between. CDR3 coding DNA: TGTGCCAGCTCACCAGCCTTAGCGGAAGAGACCCAGTACTTC. It specifies CASSPALAEETQYF.

The chain carries TRBV9 and TRBJ2-3, with a possible D match to TRBD2 (6 bases). CDR1 SGDLS and CDR2 YYNGEE come from the germline V gene. V was pared by 4 bases and J by 0 bases, with 15 bases between. The CDR3 extends over 16 amino acids. The CDR3 spells CASSHGEVSSTDTQYF. The CDR3 DNA reads as TGTGCCAGCAGCCACGGGGAGGTCTCTAGCACAGATACGCAGTATTTT.

The V gene is TRBV4-1, the J gene TRBJ1-6; a weak D match, TRBD1 (6 bases). This CDR3 has 17 amino acids. Trimming took off 0 bases at V and 8 bases at J, with 17 bases between the two ends. CDR1 and CDR2 (germline): MGHRA, YSYEKL. The CDR3 nucleotides read TGCGCCAGCAGCCAAGAATGGGAAAGGGGGATTGATTCACCCCTCCACTTT. Translation: CASSQEWERGIDSPLHF.

This clone was detected a few times. V and J are TRBV5-1 and TRBJ2-5; TRBD1 aligns across 12 bases. Trimming at V came to 0 bases and at J to 4 bases, leaving 1 base not matched to a gene. The CDR3 consists of 15 residues. The V gene's germline CDR1 is SGHRS and CDR2 YFSETQ. CDR3 sequence: CASSLGDRGRETQYF. DNA for the CDR3: TGCGCCAGCAGCTTGGGGGACAGGGGGCGAGAGACCCAGTACTTC.

The chain has TRBV6-6 and TRBJ2-3; D remains unclear. The germline V gene has CDR1 MNHNY and CDR2 SVGAGI (reference sequence). The CDR3 is made up of 12 amino acids. Trimming took off 4 bases at V and 6 bases at J, with 8 bases between the two ends. The CDR3 nucleotides are TGTGCCAGCAGTTCGAACTCCGATACGCAGTATTTT. As protein: CASSSNSDTQYF.

This chain links TRBV10-1 with TRBJ2-2; no firm D call. Trimming took 3 bases from V and 0 from J, leaving 8 bases between them. The CDR3 loop spans 15 amino acids. Per germline, CDR1 WNHNN and CDR2 SYGVQD (reference sequence). The CDR3 reads CASSETAANTGELFF. The CDR3 DNA follows: TGCGCCAGCAGTGAAACAGCCGCGAACACCGGGGAGCTGTTTTTT.

This chain joins TRBV9 and TRBJ1-5; 7 bases map to TRBD1. The CDR3 is made up of 17 amino acids. Germline lookup yields CDR1 SGDLS and CDR2 YYNGEE. The V and J ends lost 4 bases and 5 bases, in that order; junction bases with no gene match: 15. The CDR3 here is CASSPRALGQRYQPQHF. The CDR3 nucleotides read TGTGCCAGCAGCCCAAGGGCGTTGGGACAGCGATATCAGCCCCAGCATTTT.

V usage is TRBV5-4 and J usage is TRBJ2-1; 8 positions match TRBD2. CDR1 is SGHNT and CDR2 is YYREEE in the germline V gene (reference sequence). The CDR3 is made up of 15 amino acids. Trimming cost V 0 bases and J 7 bases; bases outside gene matches: 6. CDR3 nucleotide sequence: TGTGCCAGCAGCTTGGCCCCCGGGACTAGAAATGAGCAGTTCTTC. Translation: CASSLAPGTRNEQFF.

The chain joins TRBV6-6 to TRBJ2-2; 8 positions match TRBD2. This CDR3 contains 14 residues. Per germline, CDR1 MNHNY and CDR2 SVGAGI (reference sequence). The ends lost 8 bases at V and 1 base at J; junction bases unmatched: 3. CDR3 sequence: CASGAGGNTGELFF. The CDR3 DNA follows: TGTGCCAGCGGGGCGGGAGGGAACACCGGGGAGCTGTTTTTT.